Below, one TCR beta chain is given with its context. Repertoires were generated with immunoSEQ multiplex PCR, while TCRdb's copy carries only in-frame clones and drops some. In the table there are approximately 150,000 clones, around 90% of which are singletons. Germline V gene data show CDR1 as LNHDA and CDR2 as SQIVND (reference sequence). V gave up 1 base and J gave up 0 bases, with 7 bases separating them. This CDR3 is 15 amino acids long. This sample was taken from a study of cytomegalovirus exposure and HLA in healthy donors. The chain couples TRBV19 to TRBJ1-5; D is perhaps TRBD1 (6 bases). What was sequenced was PBMCs. The TCR was taken from a man younger than 30 in good health and CMV-seropositive. CDR3 nucleotide sequence: TGTGCCAGTAGTATAGGGACAGCTAGCAATCAGCCCCAGCATTTT. Amino acids: CASSIGTASNQPQHF.